The sequence of this TCR beta chain was determined in a study of OX40 agonist ivuxolimab in advanced cancers. The CDR3 consists of 13 residues. With 6 bases removed from V and 4 bases from J, the gap between germline ends came to 10 bases. The germline V gene encodes CDR1 LNHDA and CDR2 SQIVND (reference sequence). Sequencing used immunoSEQ multiplex PCR; TCRdb keeps in-frame clones, though not all of them. The repertoire holds some 99,000 clones, with 70% to 85% as singletons. The genes are TRBV19 and TRBJ1-5; D may be TRBD1 (6 bases). The material was CD4+ or CD8+ T cells sorted from blood, obtained in a trial of the OX40 agonist ivuxolimab. The sequence was obtained from an adult with an advanced solid tumor such as melanoma, head and neck, liver or kidney cancer. As DNA, the CDR3 is TGTGCCAGTAGCGACAGGCGAAATCAGCCCCAGCATTTT. This encodes CASSDRRNQPQHF.